The entry that follows covers one T cell receptor (beta chain) sequence. The antigen is not known. This sample stems from a study of cytomegalovirus exposure and HLA in healthy donors. Across the study: From around 180 million T cells, an earlier analysis saw 110 million or so unique TCR beta sequences. Study observations and caveats: An analysis done earlier found most TCR beta V segments productive about 90% or about 30% of the time. Later work associated over 15,000 TCR beta sequences with HLA alleles at 0.05 false discovery rate. It was reported in a later analysis that an Asian-associated ancestry cluster showed fewer N-insertions than the roughly 710-donor mean.

The study ran its PCR with 60 Vbeta and 13 Jbeta primers. Generated by immunoSEQ multiplex PCR, the TCRdb table keeps only in-frame clones and is missing some. This sample's clone table lists 150,000 to 200,000 clones. Sequencing used PBMCs. This clonotype was obtained from a young woman in good health and CMV-seropositive.

The CDR3 bases are TGTGCCACCAGCAGATCCTCACTAGCGGGGGCCTTACGAGGCTCCTACGAGCAGTACTTC. It is translated as CATSRSSLAGALRGSYEQYF. V is TRBV15 and J is TRBJ2-7; 11 bases map to TRBD2. The CDR3 consists of 20 residues. Germline V gene lookup returns CDR1 LNHNV and CDR2 YYDKDF (reference sequence). V lost 2 bases and J lost 0; bases outside the gene matches: 15. The full variable domain, its missing parts supplied by reference TRBV15 and TRBJ2-7, is DAMVIQNPRYQVTQFGKPVTLSCSQTLNHNVMYWYQQKSSQAPKLLFHYYDKDFNNEADTPDNFQSRRPNTSFCFLDIRSPGLGDTAMYLCATSRSSLAGALRGSYEQYFGPGTRLTVT.